This T cell receptor (beta chain) was sequenced for a study of human T cells and chemical hapten exposure. Turning to the study itself: Skin on the upper inner arm, roughly 2 cm by roughly 2 cm in size, was sensitized with 2% DPC. The study, taken as a whole, reports: TCRs above 1 in 1000 frequency stayed constant with DPC sensitization. Donors had alopecia, so their immune response may differ from healthy people's.

This clonotype was recorded many times. Its antigen is currently unknown. Single cDNA molecules in the library carried unique molecular identifiers attached during preparation. TCRdb re-analysed the RACE reads in MiXCR, keeping a single row per CDR3 protein. This sample yields around 92,000 distinct CDR3 sequences, of which 10% to 12% are seen a single time; approximately 3.3% belongs to the top ten. CDR3 size: 13 residues. V gave up 0 bases and J gave up 2 bases, with 6 bases separating them. The V gene's germline CDR1 is SGHNT and CDR2 YYREEE (reference sequence). The time point was: pre-sensitization, week 0. Stated treatment: therapeutic diphenylcyclopropenone sensitization with weekly scalp DPC.

The material was whole blood, obtained in connection with sensitization to the hapten diphenylcyclopropenone (DPC). The chain uses TRBV5-4 and TRBJ2-7; D is ambiguous. This clonotype was obtained from a woman aged 60 to 75 with alopecia areata. Some clones in this sample may be carry-over from other donors' samples. The CDR3 reads CASSLASTYEQYF. CDR3 coding DNA: TGTGCCAGCAGCTTGGCCAGTACCTACGAGCAGTACTTC. The full variable domain, in which reference TRBV5-4 and TRBJ2-7 provide the parts outside the CDR3, is ETGVTQSPTHLIKTRGQQVTLRCSSQSGHNTVSWYQQALGQGPQFIFQYYREEENGRGNFPPRFSGLQFPNYSSELNVNALELDDSALYLCASSLASTYEQYFGPGTRLTVT.